Listed below are T cell receptor beta chains from one sample, sequenced in a study of shared clonotypes between healthy human individuals. Repertoires were generated with immunoSEQ multiplex PCR, while TCRdb's copy carries only in-frame clones and drops some. The sample carries more than 2 million clones, approximately 95% recorded once. The sequenced material came from naive CD8+ T cells sorted from blood. These TCRs come from a young man in good health. Each CDR3 is given with its conserved first and last residue. A D gene is named only where the DNA matches it firmly. Not all rows give a size; the values are once, few, many and, for expanded clones, a class.

TRBJ2-1 TRBV30 NA NA CAWVTGTYNEQFF TGTGCCTGGGTTACCGGCACCTACAATGAGCAGTTCTTC
TRBJ2-2 TRBV10-1 NA NA CASSEERGFTGELFF TGCGCCAGCAGTGAGGAGAGAGGGTTTACCGGGGAGCTGTTTTTT
TRBJ1-6 TRBV7-8 TRBD1 NA CASSLAPGGNSPLHF TGTGCCAGCAGCTTAGCCCCAGGGGGGAATTCACCCCTCCACTTT
TRBJ1-6 TRBV4-3 NA NA CASSQLTDHNSPLHF TGCGCCAGCAGCCAATTGACAGATCATAATTCACCCCTCCACTTT
TRBJ2-2 TRBV10-1 NA NA CASSDAGTGELFF TGCGCCAGCAGTGACGCAGGCACCGGGGAGCTGTTTTTT
TRBJ1-5 TRBV19 TRBD1 NA CASRGGQGDQPQHF TGTGCCAGTAGAGGGGGACAGGGAGATCAGCCCCAGCATTTT
TRBJ1-2 TRBV4-1 NA NA CASSQVILTEPNYGYTF TGCGCCAGCAGCCAGGTGATTTTGACGGAGCCTAACTATGGCTACACCTTC
TRBJ1-1 TRBV19 TRBD1 once CASSRDSKNTEAFF TGTGCCAGTAGCAGGGACAGCAAGAACACTGAAGCTTTCTTT
TRBJ1-1 TRBV5-1 NA once CASSPGVTEAFF TGCGCCAGCAGCCCCGGGGTCACTGAAGCTTTCTTT
TRBJ2-2 TRBV11-2 NA NA CASSLVWGSLDGELFF TGTGCCAGCAGCTTAGTATGGGGGAGTCTGGACGGGGAGCTGTTTTTT
TRBJ2-7 TRBV29-1 TRBD1 NA CSVEDPGTGSYEQYF TGCAGCGTTGAAGATCCGGGGACAGGCTCCTACGAGCAGTACTTC
TRBJ2-7 TRBV19 TRBD1 NA CASSLTGVEQYF TGTGCCAGTAGTCTAACAGGGGTCGAGCAGTACTTC
TRBJ2-7 TRBV30 NA NA CAWTLTQGIWYEQYF TGTGCCTGGACCCTAACCCAGGGCATTTGGTACGAGCAGTACTTC
TRBJ2-3 TRBV27 NA NA CASSLSSSTDTQYF TGTGCCAGCAGTTTATCTTCCAGCACAGATACGCAGTATTTT
TRBJ2-7 TRBV13 NA NA CASSPGRTHSYEQYF TGTGCCAGCAGCCCCGGCAGGACCCACTCCTACGAGCAGTACTTC
TRBJ2-1 TRBV7-7 TRBD2 NA CASSLSLADYNEQFF TGTGCTAGCAGCTTAAGTCTAGCGGACTACAATGAGCAGTTCTTC
TRBJ2-2 TRBV9 TRBD2 NA CASSARLAEPTGELFF TGTGCCAGCAGCGCCCGACTAGCGGAGCCCACCGGGGAGCTGTTTTTT
TRBJ2-7 TRBV5-1 NA once CASSWSQGEQYF TGCGCCAGCAGCTGGAGCCAGGGCGAGCAGTACTTC
TRBJ2-1 TRBV30 TRBD1 NA CAWSGTGGPYNEQFF TGTGCCTGGAGCGGGACAGGTGGGCCGTACAATGAGCAGTTCTTC
TRBJ2-1 TRBV19 TRBD2 NA CASSPGTSGADLYNEQFF TGTGCCAGTAGTCCAGGGACTAGCGGGGCCGATCTCTACAATGAGCAGTTCTTC
TRBJ1-3 TRBV30 NA once CAWIDTGISGNTIYF TGTGCCTGGATTGATACAGGAATCTCTGGAAACACCATATATTTT
TRBJ2-5 TRBV19 TRBD1 NA CARGNWDSRQETQYF TGTGCCAGGGGGAACTGGGACAGTCGTCAAGAGACCCAGTACTTC
TRBJ1-1 TRBV29-1 TRBD1 NA CSVETGSYEAFF TGCAGCGTAGAGACAGGGTCCTATGAAGCTTTCTTT
TRBJ2-1 TRBV7-2 TRBD2 NA CASSVLAGPYNEQFF TGTGCCAGCAGCGTACTAGCGGGGCCCTACAATGAGCAGTTCTTC
TRBJ2-7 TRBV7-2 NA NA CASSWDFYEQYF TGTGCCAGCAGCTGGGACTTCTACGAGCAGTACTTC
TRBJ1-2 TRBV9 TRBD1 once CASSDSSGTGYNYGYTF TGTGCCAGCAGCGACTCCTCAGGGACAGGGTATAACTATGGCTACACCTTC
TRBJ2-3 TRBV4-1 TRBD1 NA CASSQEATGPQYF TGCGCCAGCAGCCAAGAAGCGACAGGGCCGCAGTATTTT
TRBJ1-2 TRBV9 NA NA CASKDTRANYGYTF TGTGCCAGCAAGGACACCCGGGCGAACTATGGCTACACCTTC
TRBJ2-1 TRBV7-9 NA NA CASIMPPGGLYNEQFF TGTGCCAGCATAATGCCACCAGGGGGACTTTACAATGAGCAGTTCTTC
TRBJ2-5 TRBV29-1 NA NA CSVVGRTTGETQYF TGCAGCGTTGTGGGTAGGACTACGGGAGAGACCCAGTACTTC
TRBJ1-3 TRBV5-4 TRBD1 NA CASSLDRGKAGNTIYF TGTGCCAGCAGCTTGGACAGGGGGAAGGCTGGAAACACCATATATTTT
TRBJ1-3 TRBV7-6 NA NA CASSPGGRTGNTIYF TGTGCCAGCAGCCCGGGGGGCAGGACTGGAAACACCATATATTTT